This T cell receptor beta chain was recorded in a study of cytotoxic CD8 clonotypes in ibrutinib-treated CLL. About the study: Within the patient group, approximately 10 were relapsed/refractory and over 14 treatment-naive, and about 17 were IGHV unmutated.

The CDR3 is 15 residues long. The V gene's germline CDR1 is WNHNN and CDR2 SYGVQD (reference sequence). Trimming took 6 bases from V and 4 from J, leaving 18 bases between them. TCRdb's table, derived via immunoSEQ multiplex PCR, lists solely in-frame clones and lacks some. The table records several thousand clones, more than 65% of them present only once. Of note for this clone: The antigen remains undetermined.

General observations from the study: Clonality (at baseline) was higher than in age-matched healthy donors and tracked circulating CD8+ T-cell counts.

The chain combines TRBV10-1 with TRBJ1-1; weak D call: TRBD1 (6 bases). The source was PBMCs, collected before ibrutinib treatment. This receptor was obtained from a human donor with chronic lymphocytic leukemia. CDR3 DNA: TGCGCCAGCAGCTCCGGGCGGGGGCGTAGCACTGAAGCTTTCTTT. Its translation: CASSSGRGRSTEAFF.